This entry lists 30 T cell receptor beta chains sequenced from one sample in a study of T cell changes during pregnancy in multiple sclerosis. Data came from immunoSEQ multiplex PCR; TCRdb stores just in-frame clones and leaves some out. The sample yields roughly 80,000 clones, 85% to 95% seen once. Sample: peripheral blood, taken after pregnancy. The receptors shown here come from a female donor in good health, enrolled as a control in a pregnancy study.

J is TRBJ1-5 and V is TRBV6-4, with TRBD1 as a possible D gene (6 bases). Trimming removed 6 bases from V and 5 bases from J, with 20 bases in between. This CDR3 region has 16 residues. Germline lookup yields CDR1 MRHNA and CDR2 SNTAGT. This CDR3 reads CASRKVQGKGDQPQHF. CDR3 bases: TGTGCCAGCAGGAAGGTGCAGGGGAAAGGGGATCAGCCCCAGCATTTT.

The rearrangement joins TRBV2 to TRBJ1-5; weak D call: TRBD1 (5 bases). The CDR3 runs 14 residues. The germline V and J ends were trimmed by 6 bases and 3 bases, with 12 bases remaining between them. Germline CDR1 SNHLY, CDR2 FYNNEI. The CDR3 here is CASRAQVFNQPQHF. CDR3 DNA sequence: TGTGCCAGCAGAGCACAGGTCTTCAATCAGCCCCAGCATTTT. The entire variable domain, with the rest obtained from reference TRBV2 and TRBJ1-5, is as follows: EPEVTQTPSHQVTQMGQEVILRCVPISNHLYFYWYRQILGQKVEFLVSFYNNEISEKSEIFDDQFSVERPDGSNFTLKIRSTKLEDSAMYFCASRAQVFNQPQHFGDGTRLSIL.

As DNA, the CDR3 is TGTGCCAGCTCACCTAAATTGCTAGCGGGAAGACAAGAGACCCAGTACTTC. It encodes CASSPKLLAGRQETQYF. This sequence joins TRBV18 and TRBJ2-5; 9 bases line up with TRBD2. The CDR3 runs 17 residues. V was pared by 3 bases and J by 2 bases, with 10 bases of the junction left unmatched. Per the germline V gene, CDR1 is KGHSH and CDR2 is LQKENI. Based on the CDR3 plus reference TRBV18 and TRBJ2-5, the full variable domain is NAGVMQNPRHLVRRRGQEARLRCSPMKGHSHVYWYRQLPEEGLKFMVYLQKENIIDESGMPKERFSAEFPKEGPSILRIQQVVRGDSAAYFCASSPKLLAGRQETQYFGPGTRLLVL.

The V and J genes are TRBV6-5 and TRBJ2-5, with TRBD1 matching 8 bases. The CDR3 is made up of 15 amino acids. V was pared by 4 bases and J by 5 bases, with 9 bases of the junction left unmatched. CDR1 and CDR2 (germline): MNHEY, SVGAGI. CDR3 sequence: CASSWGQAVSETQYF. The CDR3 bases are TGTGCCAGCAGTTGGGGACAGGCAGTATCGGAGACCCAGTACTTC.

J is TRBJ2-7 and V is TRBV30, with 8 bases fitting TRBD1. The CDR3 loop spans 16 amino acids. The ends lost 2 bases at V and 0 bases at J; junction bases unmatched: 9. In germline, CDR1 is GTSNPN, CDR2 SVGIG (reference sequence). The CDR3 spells CAWSSRTGMSSYEQYF. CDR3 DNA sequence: TGTGCCTGGAGTTCAAGGACAGGGATGAGCTCCTACGAGCAGTACTTC.

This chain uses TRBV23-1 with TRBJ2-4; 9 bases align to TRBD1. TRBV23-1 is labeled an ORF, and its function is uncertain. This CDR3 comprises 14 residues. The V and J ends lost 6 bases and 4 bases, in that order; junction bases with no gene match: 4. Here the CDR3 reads CASRGQGGKNIQYF. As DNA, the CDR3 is TGCGCCAGCAGGGGACAGGGAGGAAAAAACATTCAGTACTTC.

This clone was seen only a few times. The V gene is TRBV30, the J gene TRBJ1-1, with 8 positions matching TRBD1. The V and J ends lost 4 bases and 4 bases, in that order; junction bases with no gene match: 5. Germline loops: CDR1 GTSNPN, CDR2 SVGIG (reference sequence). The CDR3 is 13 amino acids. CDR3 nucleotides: TGTGCCTGGACCCTCACAGGGGGCACTGAAGCTTTCTTT. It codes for CAWTLTGGTEAFF.

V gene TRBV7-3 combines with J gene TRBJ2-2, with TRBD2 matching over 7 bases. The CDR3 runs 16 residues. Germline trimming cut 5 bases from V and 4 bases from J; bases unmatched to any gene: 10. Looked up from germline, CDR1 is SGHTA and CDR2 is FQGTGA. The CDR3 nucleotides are TGTGCCAGCAGCCCTCTGGCCGGGACTACCACCGGGGAGCTGTTTTTT. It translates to CASSPLAGTTTGELFF.

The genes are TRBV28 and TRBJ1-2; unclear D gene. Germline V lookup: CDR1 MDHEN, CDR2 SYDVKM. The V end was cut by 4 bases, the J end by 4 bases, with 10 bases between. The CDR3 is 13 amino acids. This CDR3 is CASSSGAAYGYTF. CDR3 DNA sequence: TGTGCCAGCAGTTCGGGTGCAGCCTATGGCTACACCTTC.

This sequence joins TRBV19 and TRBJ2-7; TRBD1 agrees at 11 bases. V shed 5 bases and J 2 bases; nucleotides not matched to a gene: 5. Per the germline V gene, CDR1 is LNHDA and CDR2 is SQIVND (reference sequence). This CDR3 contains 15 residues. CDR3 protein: CASSSRDRGAYEQYF. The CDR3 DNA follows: TGTGCCAGTAGTTCCCGGGACAGGGGGGCCTACGAGCAGTACTTC. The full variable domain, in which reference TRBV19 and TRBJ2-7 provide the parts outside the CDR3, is DGGITQSPKYLFRKEGQNVTLSCEQNLNHDAMYWYRQDPGQGLRLIYYSQIVNDFQKGDIAEGYSVSREKKESFPLTVTSAQKNPTAFYLCASSSRDRGAYEQYFGPGTRLTVT.

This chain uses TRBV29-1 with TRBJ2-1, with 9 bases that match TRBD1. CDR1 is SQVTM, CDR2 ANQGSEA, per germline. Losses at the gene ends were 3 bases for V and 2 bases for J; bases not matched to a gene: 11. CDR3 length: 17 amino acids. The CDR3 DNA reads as TGCAGCGTTGATGGAGAAACAGGGGGCGTAACCTACAATGAGCAGTTCTTC. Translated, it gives CSVDGETGGVTYNEQFF.

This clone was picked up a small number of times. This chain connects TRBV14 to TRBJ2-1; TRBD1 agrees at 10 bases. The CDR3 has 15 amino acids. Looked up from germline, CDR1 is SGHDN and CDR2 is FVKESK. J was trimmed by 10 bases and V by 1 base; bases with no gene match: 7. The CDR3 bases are TGTGCCAGCAGCCAAGGACAGGGGGCCCGGGGGGAGCAGTTCTTC. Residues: CASSQGQGARGEQFF.

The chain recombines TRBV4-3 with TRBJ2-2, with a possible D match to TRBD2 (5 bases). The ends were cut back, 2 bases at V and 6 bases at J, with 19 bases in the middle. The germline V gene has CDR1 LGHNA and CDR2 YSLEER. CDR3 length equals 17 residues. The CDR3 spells CASSQRRKLVAAGELFF. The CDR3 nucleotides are TGCGCCAGCAGCCAACGGAGGAAGTTGGTGGCCGCCGGGGAGCTGTTTTTT.

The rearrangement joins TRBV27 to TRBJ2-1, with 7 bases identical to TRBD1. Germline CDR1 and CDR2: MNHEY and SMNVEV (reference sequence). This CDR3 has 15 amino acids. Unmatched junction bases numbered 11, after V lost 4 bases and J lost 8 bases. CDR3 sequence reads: CASSSYPTGRDEQFF. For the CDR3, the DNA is TGTGCCAGCAGTTCCTACCCGACAGGGCGGGATGAGCAGTTCTTC.

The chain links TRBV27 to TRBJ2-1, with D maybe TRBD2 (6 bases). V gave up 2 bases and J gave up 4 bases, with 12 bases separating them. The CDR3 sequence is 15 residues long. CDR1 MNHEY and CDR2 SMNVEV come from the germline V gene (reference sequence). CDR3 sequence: CASSLGGLQYNEQFF. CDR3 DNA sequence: TGTGCCAGCAGTTTAGGGGGACTTCAATACAATGAGCAGTTCTTC.

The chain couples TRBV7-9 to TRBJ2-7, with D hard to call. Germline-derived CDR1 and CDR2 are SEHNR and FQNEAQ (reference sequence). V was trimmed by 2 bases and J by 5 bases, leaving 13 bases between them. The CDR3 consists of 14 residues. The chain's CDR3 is CASSLWSTADEQYF. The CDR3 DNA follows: TGTGCCAGCAGCTTATGGTCTACAGCCGACGAGCAGTACTTC. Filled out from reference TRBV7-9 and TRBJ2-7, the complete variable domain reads DTGVSQNPRHKITKRGQNVTFRCDPISEHNRLYWYRQTLGQGPEFLTYFQNEAQLEKSRLLSDRFSAERPKGSFSTLEIQRTEQGDSAMYLCASSLWSTADEQYFGPGTRLTVT.

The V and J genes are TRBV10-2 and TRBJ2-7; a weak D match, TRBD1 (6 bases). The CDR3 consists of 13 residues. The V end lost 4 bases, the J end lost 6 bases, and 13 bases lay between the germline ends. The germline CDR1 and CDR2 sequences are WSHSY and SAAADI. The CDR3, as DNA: TGCGCCAGCAGTGTTCAGGGGATGGGCGAGCAGTACTTC. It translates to CASSVQGMGEQYF.

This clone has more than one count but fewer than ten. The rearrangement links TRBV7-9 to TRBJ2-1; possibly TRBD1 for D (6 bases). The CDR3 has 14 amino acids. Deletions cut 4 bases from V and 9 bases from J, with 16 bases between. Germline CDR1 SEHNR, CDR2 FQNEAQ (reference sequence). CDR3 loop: CASSSSQGHPEQFF. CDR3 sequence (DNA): TGTGCCAGCAGCTCTAGCCAGGGACACCCTGAGCAGTTCTTC. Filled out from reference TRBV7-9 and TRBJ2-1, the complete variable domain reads DTGVSQNPRHKITKRGQNVTFRCDPISEHNRLYWYRQTLGQGPEFLTYFQNEAQLEKSRLLSDRFSAERPKGSFSTLEIQRTEQGDSAMYLCASSSSQGHPEQFFGPGTRLTVL.

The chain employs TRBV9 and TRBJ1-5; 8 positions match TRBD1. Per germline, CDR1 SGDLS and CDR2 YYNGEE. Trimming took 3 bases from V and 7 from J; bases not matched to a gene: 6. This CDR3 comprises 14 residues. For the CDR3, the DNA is TGTGCCAGCAGCGCCGGACAGGGAGGACAGCCCCAGCATTTT. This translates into CASSAGQGGQPQHF. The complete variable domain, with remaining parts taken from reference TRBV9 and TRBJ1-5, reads DSGVTQTPKHLITATGQRVTLRCSPRSGDLSVYWYQQSLDQGLQFLIQYYNGEERAKGNILERFSAQQFPDLHSELNLSSLELGDSALYFCASSAGQGGQPQHFGDGTRLSIL.

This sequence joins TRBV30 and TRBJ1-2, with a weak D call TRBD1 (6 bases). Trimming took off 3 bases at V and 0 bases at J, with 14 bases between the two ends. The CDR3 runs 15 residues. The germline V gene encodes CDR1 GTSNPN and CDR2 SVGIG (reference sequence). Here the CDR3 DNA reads TGTGCCTGGAGGAGCAAGGACAGATCTAACTATGGCTACACCTTC. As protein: CAWRSKDRSNYGYTF.

The CDR3 sequence: CASRLGRAYEQYF. The CDR3 DNA reads TGTGCCAGCAGGTTGGGCAGAGCCTACGAGCAGTACTTC. This chain links TRBV27 with TRBJ2-7, with D hard to call. V dropped 6 bases and J dropped 2 bases, with 11 bases sitting between them. Germline values: CDR1 MNHEY, CDR2 SMNVEV (reference sequence). CDR3 size: 13 residues.

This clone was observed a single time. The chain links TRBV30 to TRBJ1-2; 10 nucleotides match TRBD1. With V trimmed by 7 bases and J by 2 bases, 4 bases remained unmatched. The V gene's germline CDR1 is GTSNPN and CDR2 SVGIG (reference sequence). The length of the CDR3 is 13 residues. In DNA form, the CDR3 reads TGTGCCTATTCGGGACAGGGGAACTATGGCTACACCTTC. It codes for CAYSGQGNYGYTF.

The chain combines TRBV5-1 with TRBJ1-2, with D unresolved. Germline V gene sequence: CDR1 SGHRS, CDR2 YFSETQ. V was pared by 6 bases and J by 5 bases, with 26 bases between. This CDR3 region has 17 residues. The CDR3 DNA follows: TGCGCCAGCAAGAGGGAAGCTGGACGGCCGGGAACTTATGGCTACACCTTC. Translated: CASKREAGRPGTYGYTF.

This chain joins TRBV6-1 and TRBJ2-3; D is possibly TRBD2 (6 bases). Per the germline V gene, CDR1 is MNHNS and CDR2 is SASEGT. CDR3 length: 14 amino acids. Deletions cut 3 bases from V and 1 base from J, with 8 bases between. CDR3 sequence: CASSDGSGTDTQYF. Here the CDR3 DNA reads TGTGCCAGCAGTGACGGGAGCGGCACAGATACGCAGTATTTT.

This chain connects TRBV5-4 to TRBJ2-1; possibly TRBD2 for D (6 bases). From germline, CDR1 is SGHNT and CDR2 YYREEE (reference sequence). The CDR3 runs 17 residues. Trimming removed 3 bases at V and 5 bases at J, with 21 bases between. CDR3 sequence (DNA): TGTGCCAGCAGCTGGAGGACTATGCGGGTACGGAACAATGAGCAGTTCTTC. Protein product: CASSWRTMRVRNNEQFF.

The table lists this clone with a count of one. The CDR3 sequence is CGGLAGGGHGELFF. The DNA for the CDR3 is TGCGGGGGGCTAGCGGGAGGAGGGCACGGGGAGCTGTTTTTT. The chain combines TRBV29-1 with TRBJ2-2, with 11 bases matching TRBD2. The V gene's germline CDR1 is SQVTM and CDR2 ANQGSEA. The length of the CDR3 is 14 residues.

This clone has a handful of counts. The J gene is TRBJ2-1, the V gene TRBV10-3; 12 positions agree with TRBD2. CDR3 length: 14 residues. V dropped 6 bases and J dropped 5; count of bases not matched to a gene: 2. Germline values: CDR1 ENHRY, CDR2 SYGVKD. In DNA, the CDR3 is TGTGCCATCAGGCTAGCGGGAGGGAACAATGAGCAGTTCTTC. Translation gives CAIRLAGGNNEQFF.

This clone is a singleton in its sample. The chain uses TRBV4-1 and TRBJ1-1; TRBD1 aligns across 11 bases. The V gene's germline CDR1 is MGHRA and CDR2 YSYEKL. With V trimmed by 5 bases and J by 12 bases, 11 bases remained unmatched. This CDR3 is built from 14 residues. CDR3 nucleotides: TGCGCCAGCAGCACAGGACAGGGGGCGGTTGGGACTTTCTTT. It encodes CASSTGQGAVGTFF.

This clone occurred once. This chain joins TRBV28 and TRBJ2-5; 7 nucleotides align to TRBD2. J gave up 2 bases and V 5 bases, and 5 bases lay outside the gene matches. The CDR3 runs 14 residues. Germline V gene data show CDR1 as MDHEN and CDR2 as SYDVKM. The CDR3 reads CASSGGGWQETQYF. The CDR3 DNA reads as TGTGCCAGCAGTGGGGGGGGATGGCAAGAGACCCAGTACTTC. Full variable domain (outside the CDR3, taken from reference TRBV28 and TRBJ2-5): DVKVTQSSRYLVKRTGEKVFLECVQDMDHENMFWYRQDPGLGLRLIYFSYDVKMKEKGDIPEGYSVSREKKERFSLILESASTNQTSMYLCASSGGGWQETQYFGPGTRLLVL.

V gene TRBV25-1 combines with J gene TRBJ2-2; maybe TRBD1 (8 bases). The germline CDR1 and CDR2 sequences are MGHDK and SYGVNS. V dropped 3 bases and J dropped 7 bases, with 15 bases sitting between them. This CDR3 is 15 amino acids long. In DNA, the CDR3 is TGTGCCAGCAGTGACCTGACAGGGGAGGGCGGGGAGCTGTTTTTT. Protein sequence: CASSDLTGEGGELFF. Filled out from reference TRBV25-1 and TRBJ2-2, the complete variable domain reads EADIYQTPRYLVIGTGKKITLECSQTMGHDKMYWYQQDPGMELHLIHYSYGVNSTEKGDLSSESTVSRIRTEHFPLTLESARPSHTSQYLCASSDLTGEGGELFFGEGSRLTVL.